The 22 T cell receptor beta chains listed next were all sequenced from one sample in a study of blood T cell repertoires in COVID-19. Repertoires were generated with immunoSEQ multiplex PCR, while TCRdb's copy carries only in-frame clones and drops some. Seen here are approximately 110,000 clones, approximately 79% observed once, and the top ten hold about 20%. Material for sequencing was peripheral blood. The receptors here all came from a man aged 65 to 79 with active or convalescent COVID-19.

J is TRBJ1-1 and V is TRBV6-5; TRBD1 is a possible D gene (5 bases). Germline V CDR1 and CDR2: MNHEY, SVGAGI. CDR3 size: 15 residues. Trimming removed 6 bases at V and 0 bases at J, with 14 bases between. CDR3 protein: CASRSGLFMNTEAFF. CDR3 bases: TGTGCCAGCAGGTCGGGACTGTTCATGAACACTGAAGCTTTCTTT.

The rearrangement joins TRBV5-1 to TRBJ2-1; the D gene is possibly TRBD2 (5 bases). CDR1 and CDR2 (germline): SGHRS, YFSETQ. The V gene lost 4 bases and the J gene lost 7 bases, with 18 bases spanning the gap. The CDR3 totals 15 residues. The CDR3 sequence is CASSHGGNRANEQFF. CDR3 bases: TGCGCCAGCAGCCACGGAGGCAATCGGGCAAATGAGCAGTTCTTC.

V gene TRBV19 combines with J gene TRBJ1-2; TRBD1 aligns across 7 bases. The CDR3 extends over 12 amino acids. J was trimmed by 6 bases and V by 6 bases; bases with no gene match: 4. The germline gives CDR1 LNHDA, CDR2 SQIVND (reference sequence). CDR3 in DNA: TGTGCCAGTAGCGGGACAGCGAATGGCTACACCTTC. The encoded protein is CASSGTANGYTF.

The table lists this clone with a few counts. This chain uses TRBV29-1 with TRBJ1-1; 8 bases match TRBD1. V dropped 6 bases and J dropped 0; count of bases not matched to a gene: 6. The CDR3 length is 14 residues. Per the germline V gene, CDR1 is SQVTM and CDR2 is ANQGSEA. The CDR3 protein is CSVRTGRVNTEAFF. The CDR3 nucleotides read TGCAGCGTCCGGACAGGGAGAGTGAACACTGAAGCTTTCTTT.

This chain connects TRBV6-5 to TRBJ2-5; D is perhaps TRBD2 (6 bases). Trimming cost V 6 bases and J 5 bases, with 13 bases left between them. Germline CDR1 is MNHEY and CDR2 is SVGAGI. The CDR3 runs to 13 residues. The DNA for the CDR3 is TGTGCCAGCAGCCTAGGGAGGAGGGAGACCCAGTACTTC. This translates into CASSLGRRETQYF.

The chain links TRBV30 to TRBJ2-3; D gene ambiguous. The germline V and J ends were trimmed by 3 bases and 0 bases, with 10 bases remaining between them. Germline lookup yields CDR1 GTSNPN and CDR2 SVGIG (reference sequence). This CDR3 is 14 amino acids long. The CDR3 is CAWSGETSTDTQYF. CDR3 coding DNA: TGTGCCTGGAGCGGCGAGACTAGCACAGATACGCAGTATTTT.

The rearrangement links TRBV5-1 to TRBJ2-1, with 7 bases lining up with TRBD2. Looked up from germline, CDR1 is SGHRS and CDR2 is YFSETQ. After removal of 4 bases from V and 2 bases from J, the junction contained 9 bases not matched to a gene. The CDR3 length is 16 residues. CDR3 amino acids: CASSSDGGGPYNEQFF. CDR3 sequence (DNA): TGCGCCAGCAGCAGCGACGGCGGGGGTCCCTACAATGAGCAGTTCTTC.

This clone was counted once. Other DNA sequences in the same sample also yield this CDR3. This chain joins TRBV6-5 and TRBJ1-2, with TRBD1 matching 7 bases. Germline assignment: CDR1 MNHEY and CDR2 SVGAGI. V dropped 0 bases and J dropped 5; count of bases not matched to a gene: 3. The length of the CDR3 is 14 residues. The CDR3 here is CASSYSTGLYGYTF. The CDR3 DNA sequence: TGTGCCAGCAGTTACTCGACAGGGCTTTATGGCTACACCTTC.

This sequence joins TRBV4-2 and TRBJ2-7; D is undetermined. Germline-derived CDR1 and CDR2 are LGHNA and YNFKEQ. V was clipped by 0 bases and J by 7 bases, with 10 bases between them. This CDR3 is 13 amino acids long. The CDR3 reads CASSQDWSKEQYF. CDR3 DNA: TGTGCCAGCAGCCAAGATTGGTCTAAGGAGCAGTACTTC.

The J gene is TRBJ1-1, the V gene TRBV12-3 or TRBV12-4, with a possible D match to TRBD1 (5 bases). The CDR3 is 12 amino acids. Trimming took 0 bases from V and 8 from J, leaving 7 bases between them. The CDR3 reads CASSLAGGEAFF. The CDR3 DNA sequence: TGTGCCAGCAGTTTAGCGGGGGGAGAAGCTTTCTTT.

This clone was counted a few times. The chain couples TRBV9 to TRBJ1-1, with a possible D match to TRBD1 (5 bases). CDR1 and CDR2 (germline): SGDLS, YYNGEE. Trimming took off 4 bases at V and 1 base at J, with 14 bases between the two ends. This CDR3 region has 15 residues. The CDR3 DNA is TGTGCCAGCAGCCCGTCCAGGGTGGGGAACACTGAAGCTTTCTTT. This gives the protein CASSPSRVGNTEAFF.

This clone was seen only a few times. The rearrangement uses TRBV15 and TRBJ1-4; the D gene is possibly TRBD1 (5 bases). V lost 5 bases, J lost 3 bases, and 13 bases lay in between. CDR1 is LNHNV, CDR2 YYDKDF, per germline (reference sequence). The CDR3 is 15 residues long. CDR3 DNA: TGTGCCACCAGCGCCTCAGGGATGTCTAATGAAAAACTGTTTTTT. It encodes CATSASGMSNEKLFF.

This sequence joins TRBV18 and TRBJ1-3; D is undetermined. CDR1 is KGHSH and CDR2 is LQKENI in the germline V gene. This CDR3 has 14 amino acids. The V gene lost 6 bases and the J gene lost 3 bases, with 12 bases spanning the gap. CDR3 bases: TGTGCCAGCTCGGCTCCTCAAAATGGAAACACCATATATTTT. It is translated as CASSAPQNGNTIYF.

The V and J genes are TRBV18 and TRBJ1-2, with TRBD1 matching 7 bases. Germline CDR1 and CDR2: KGHSH and LQKENI. Losses at the gene ends were 2 bases for V and 1 base for J; bases not matched to a gene: 7. The CDR3 consists of 16 residues. The CDR3 DNA reads TGTGCCAGCTCACCAGGGCGGGACAGCTTTAACTATGGCTACACCTTC. It yields the protein CASSPGRDSFNYGYTF.

V and J are TRBV27 and TRBJ1-5; D is unresolved. Germline V gives CDR1 MNHEY, CDR2 SMNVEV (reference sequence). Between the trimmed V and J ends, which lost 3 bases and 6 bases, there was a span of 9 bases. CDR3 length equals 13 residues. CDR3 nucleotides: TGTGCCAGCAGTTTCGGGGAAAGTCAGCCCCAGCATTTT. It codes for CASSFGESQPQHF.

J is TRBJ2-1 and V is TRBV7-9; 9 bases map to TRBD2. Looked up from germline, CDR1 is SEHNR and CDR2 is FQNEAQ (reference sequence). V was clipped by 5 bases and J by 7 bases; unmatched bases: 9. This CDR3 is 15 amino acids long. As DNA, the CDR3 is TGTGCCAGCAGCCCAAGACTAGCGGAGGGGAATGAGCAGTTCTTC. Protein: CASSPRLAEGNEQFF.

V usage is TRBV19 and J usage is TRBJ2-3, with 8 bases fitting TRBD1. Germline V CDR1 and CDR2: LNHDA, SQIVND (reference sequence). Trimming cost V 5 bases and J 8 bases; bases outside gene matches: 9. CDR3 length: 14 amino acids. The CDR3 loop reads CASSAGGSIGTQYF. CDR3 nucleotides: TGTGCCAGTAGTGCAGGGGGCTCCATTGGTACGCAGTATTTT.

This chain links TRBV12-1 with TRBJ2-2; the table's D call of TRBD2 was not tested on the DNA. TRBV12-1 is an annotated pseudogene. The CDR3 consists of 16 residues. CDR3 protein: CASSFSGGTSTGELFF. CDR3 bases: TGTGCCAGCAGCTTTAGCGGAGGGACTAGCACCGGGGAGCTGTTTTTT.

The sample holds a few counts of this clone. This chain uses TRBV4-2 with TRBJ1-4, with D possibly matching TRBD1 (5 bases). V lost 5 bases and J lost 0, with 13 bases in between. Germline values: CDR1 LGHNA, CDR2 YNFKEQ. The CDR3 runs 16 residues. CDR3 amino acids: CASSNQGSATNEKLFF. CDR3 nucleotide sequence: TGTGCCAGCAGCAACCAGGGTTCCGCAACTAATGAAAAACTGTTTTTT.

This clone has just one count. The rearrangement joins TRBV7-9 to TRBJ1-1, with D possibly being TRBD1 (6 bases). Per germline, CDR1 SEHNR and CDR2 FQNEAQ (reference sequence). The CDR3 runs to 14 residues. The V end lost 2 bases, the J end lost 7 bases, and 14 bases lay between the germline ends. The CDR3 loop reads CASSLIQGGVEAFF. As DNA, the CDR3 is TGTGCCAGCAGCTTAATACAGGGTGGGGTTGAAGCTTTCTTT.

The chain carries TRBV28 and TRBJ2-7; TRBD1 matches 7 bases. V shed 5 bases, J shed 3 bases, and the junction held 7 bases outside the gene matches. The CDR3 covers 14 residues. Germline CDR1 MDHEN, CDR2 SYDVKM. CDR3 in amino acids: CASSKGGASYEQYF. CDR3 nucleotide sequence: TGTGCCAGCAGTAAAGGGGGCGCGAGCTACGAGCAGTACTTC. The full variable domain, completed using reference TRBV28 and TRBJ2-7, is DVKVTQSSRYLVKRTGEKVFLECVQDMDHENMFWYRQDPGLGLRLIYFSYDVKMKEKGDIPEGYSVSREKKERFSLILESASTNQTSMYLCASSKGGASYEQYFGPGTRLTVT.

The CDR3 here is CASSRDWTSVGETQYF. Here the CDR3 DNA reads TGTGCCAGTAGTCGAGATTGGACTAGCGTCGGAGAGACCCAGTACTTC. This chain connects TRBV19 to TRBJ2-5; TRBD2 matches at 9 bases. In germline, CDR1 is LNHDA, CDR2 SQIVND (reference sequence). The V gene end was trimmed by 5 bases and the J gene end by 4 bases; junction bases not matched to a gene: 11. The CDR3 has 16 amino acids.